A selection of T cell receptor beta chains follows, all from one sample in a study of CXCR3-negative and CXCR3-positive naive CD8 T cells. TCRdb reprocessed the 5' RACE reads and stores each CDR3 protein as one record, lacking DNA. The ten top clones account for approximately 0.46%, within a sample of over 150,000 distinct CDR3 sequences. Sequencing input: naive CXCR3+ CD8+ T cells from blood. The receptor source for this set is a human donor in good health. Some clones in this sample may be carry-over from other donors' samples. Each CDR3 is given with its conserved first and last residue. Each record gives: J gene, V gene, CDR3 protein.

TRBJ2-7 TRBV4-1 CASSQTPTDSYEQYF
TRBJ2-7 TRBV11-2 CASSTRQGRPEQYF
TRBJ2-1 TRBV20-1 CSAIHRGGRRDEQFF
TRBJ2-4 TRBV6-5 CASSYRIGGQGNIQYF
TRBJ1-5 TRBV13 CASSLGVRDQPQHF
TRBJ2-7 TRBV29-1 CSVSSGSGYEQYF
TRBJ1-1 TRBV5-1 CATRQYPSSAEAFF
TRBJ2-5 TRBV29-1 CSVPGMGWQETQYF
TRBJ1-4 TRBV29-1 CSVSLLDEKLFF
TRBJ1-1 TRBV29-1 CSAQGAAGGPFRVGEAFF
TRBJ2-7 TRBV5-1 CASSLGTMYEQYF
TRBJ2-7 TRBV5-1 CASSLYRDRLDPYEQYF
TRBJ2-5 TRBV20-1 CSATSSREGGETQYF
TRBJ2-3 TRBV5-1 CASSHLGGVTDTQYF
TRBJ1-2 TRBV6-5 CASSYSGPASYGYTF